The 14 T cell receptor beta chains below were found in one sample sequenced in a study of blood T cell repertoires in COVID-19. Only in-frame clones appear in the TCRdb table, and some are missing; sequencing was by immunoSEQ multiplex PCR. The data hold tens of thousands of clones, with about nine tenths observed a single time. The source material was peripheral blood. These receptors came from a man between 45 and 60 years old with active or convalescent COVID-19.

About this clone itself: This same CDR3 is encoded by further DNA sequences in the sample. The chain couples TRBV20-1 to TRBJ2-7, with no clear D. CDR1 is DFQATT and CDR2 is SNEGSKA in the germline V gene (reference sequence). The length of the CDR3 is 11 residues. V lost 3 bases, J lost 5 bases, and 8 bases lay in between. The DNA of the CDR3 is TGCAGTGCTAGGGCAGGCCACGAGCAGTACGTC. The encoded protein is CSARAGHEQYV.

The chain links TRBV2 to TRBJ2-7; possible D gene TRBD1, 5 bases. The CDR3 contains 12 residues. Germline loops: CDR1 SNHLY, CDR2 FYNNEI. Trimming shortened V by 9 bases and J by 5 bases, and 14 bases separated the two germline ends. The chain's CDR3 is CASKDNNHEQYF. In DNA, the CDR3 is TGTGCCAGTAAGGACAATAACCACGAGCAGTACTTC.

This clone occurred a few times. This chain uses TRBV7-2 with TRBJ1-2; D is possibly TRBD1 (6 bases). The germline CDR1 and CDR2 sequences are SGHTA and FQGNSA. Trimming shortened V by 5 bases and J by 2 bases, and 9 bases separated the two germline ends. The CDR3 is made up of 13 amino acids. The CDR3 reads CASSPGQNYGYTF. DNA for the CDR3: TGTGCCAGCAGCCCGGGACAAAACTATGGCTACACCTTC.

This chain uses TRBV12-3 or TRBV12-4 with TRBJ2-1; D not certain. This CDR3 has 13 amino acids. The ends were cut back, 3 bases at V and 6 bases at J, with 9 bases in the middle. The CDR3: CASSLSGLNEQFF. CDR3 DNA sequence: TGTGCCAGCAGTTTGAGTGGGCTCAATGAGCAGTTCTTC.

The V gene is TRBV6-5, the J gene TRBJ2-1; TRBD1 matches 7 bases. The CDR3 has 14 amino acids. J was trimmed by 3 bases and V by 8 bases; bases with no gene match: 7. Germline CDR1 is MNHEY and CDR2 is SVGAGI. The CDR3 sequence is CASWRQGHYNEQFF. The CDR3 DNA sequence: TGTGCCAGCTGGCGACAGGGCCACTACAATGAGCAGTTCTTC.

The chain uses TRBV2 and TRBJ1-1; D remains unclear. The CDR3 consists of 14 residues. From germline, CDR1 is SNHLY and CDR2 FYNNEI. Trimming stripped 2 bases from V and 0 bases from J, with 7 bases between. The CDR3 is CASSERSLNTEAFF. Here the CDR3 DNA reads TGTGCCAGCAGTGAACGGAGCTTGAACACTGAAGCTTTCTTT.

The rearrangement uses TRBV4-3 and TRBJ2-5; 11 bases line up with TRBD2. The trim removed 0 bases at V and 2 bases at J, leaving 8 bases unmatched. The CDR3 is made up of 18 amino acids. Looked up from germline, CDR1 is LGHNA and CDR2 is YSLEER. CDR3 DNA: TGCGCCAGCAGCCAAGATCTAGCGGGGGGCACTTATCAAGAGACCCAGTACTTC. Residues: CASSQDLAGGTYQETQYF.

In this sample, this clone turned up once. The V and J genes are TRBV10-2 and TRBJ2-5, with TRBD2 identical over 11 bases. Losses at the gene ends were 7 bases for V and 4 bases for J; bases not matched to a gene: 11. CDR1 is WSHSY and CDR2 is SAAADI in the germline V gene. This CDR3 is built from 16 residues. The chain's CDR3 is CASKITSGGGRETQYF. The CDR3 DNA reads TGCGCCAGCAAGATCACTAGCGGGGGAGGGAGAGAGACCCAGTACTTC.

This chain connects TRBV7-8 to TRBJ1-1; 7 bases match TRBD1. The CDR3 consists of 16 residues. CDR1 and CDR2 from the germline V gene are SGHVS and FQNEAQ. The V gene end was trimmed by 10 bases and the J gene end by 1 base; junction bases not matched to a gene: 15. CDR3 region: CATRRGDRDENTEAFF. The CDR3 nucleotides are TGTGCCACCCGGAGGGGTGACAGGGACGAGAACACTGAAGCTTTCTTT.

The rearrangement uses TRBV6-6 and TRBJ1-1; D is undetermined. Germline CDR1 MNHNY, CDR2 SVGAGI (reference sequence). CDR3 length: 13 amino acids. Trimming cost V 9 bases and J 4 bases, with 15 bases left between them. In DNA, the CDR3 is TGTGCCAGTAAAAGCGGGGTCGCCACTGAAGCTTTCTTT. Translating gives CASKSGVATEAFF.

The CDR3 sequence: CASNKGTVNNEKLFF. The CDR3 nucleotides read TGTGCCAGCAACAAGGGGACAGTGAATAATGAAAAACTGTTTTTT. This chain links TRBV3-1 (or the pseudogene TRBV3-2) with TRBJ1-4; TRBD1 matches 7 bases. CDR1 is LGHDT and CDR2 is YNNKEL in the germline V gene (reference sequence). CDR3 length equals 15 residues. Losses at the gene ends were 7 bases for V and 4 bases for J; bases not matched to a gene: 9.

This clone appeared a few times. This sequence joins TRBV29-1 and TRBJ1-4, with D tentatively TRBD1 (5 bases). This CDR3 region has 13 residues. Germline CDR1 and CDR2: SQVTM and ANQGSEA. The CDR3 loop reads CVGQGATNEKLFF. DNA for the CDR3: TGCGTTGGTCAGGGTGCAACTAATGAAAAACTGTTTTTT.

DNA for the CDR3: TGTGCCAGCAGTTCGGGGGGCCTCGACAATGAGCAGTTCTTC. Amino acids: CASSSGGLDNEQFF. V gene TRBV28 combines with J gene TRBJ2-1, with D possibly TRBD2 on 7 matching bases. Germline V CDR1 and CDR2: MDHEN, SYDVKM. The CDR3 covers 14 residues. V lost 4 bases to trimming and J lost 5 bases, with 12 bases between them.

This chain connects TRBV7-6 to TRBJ2-3; TRBD2 matches 9 bases. The CDR3 spans 17 residues. The V gene end was trimmed by 1 base and the J gene end by 1 base; junction bases not matched to a gene: 6. Germline V gene data show CDR1 as SGHVS and CDR2 as FNYEAQ. The CDR3 protein is CASSLGSVAGGTDTQYF. The CDR3 nucleotides are TGTGCCAGCAGCTTAGGGTCGGTAGCGGGGGGCACAGATACGCAGTATTTT.